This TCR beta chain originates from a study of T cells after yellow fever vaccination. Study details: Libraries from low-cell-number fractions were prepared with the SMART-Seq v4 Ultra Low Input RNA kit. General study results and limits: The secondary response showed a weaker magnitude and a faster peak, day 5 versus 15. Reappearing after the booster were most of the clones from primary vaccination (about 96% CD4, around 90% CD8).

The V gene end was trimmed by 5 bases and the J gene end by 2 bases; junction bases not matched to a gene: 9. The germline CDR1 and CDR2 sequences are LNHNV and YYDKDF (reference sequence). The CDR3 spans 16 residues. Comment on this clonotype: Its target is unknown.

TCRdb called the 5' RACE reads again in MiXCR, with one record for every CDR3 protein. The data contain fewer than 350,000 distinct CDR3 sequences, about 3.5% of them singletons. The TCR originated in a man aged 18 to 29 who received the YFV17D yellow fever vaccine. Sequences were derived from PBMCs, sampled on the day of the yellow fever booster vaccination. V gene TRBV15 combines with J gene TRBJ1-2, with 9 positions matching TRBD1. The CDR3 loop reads CATSGEQGASNYGYTF. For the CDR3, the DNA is TGTGCCACCAGCGGGGAACAGGGGGCGAGCAACTATGGCTACACCTTC.